A selection of T cell receptor beta chains follows, all from one sample in a study of cytomegalovirus exposure and HLA in healthy donors. Profiled with immunoSEQ multiplex PCR; TCRdb holds only in-frame clones, not every one. The data contain roughly 200,000 clones, approximately 78% of them singletons. Sequencing was done on a sample of PBMCs. The receptor set was obtained from a woman under 40 in good health and CMV-seronegative. Each CDR3 is given with its conserved first and last residue. Fields, in order: V gene, D gene, J gene, clone size, CDR3 DNA, CDR3 protein. The D gene is left open where the match is weak. Not every row has a clone size; where given, it reads once, few, many or a size class.

V: TRBV19
D: TRBD1
J: TRBJ1-5
size: few
DNA: TGTGCCAGTACCGGGGACAGGGGGCTTGATCAGCCCCAGCATTTT
CDR3: CASTGDRGLDQPQHF

V: TRBV27
D: TRBD2
J: TRBJ2-1
size: NA
DNA: TGTGCCAGCAGTGTAGCGGGAGTTAAGGGCAATGAGCAGTTCTTC
CDR3: CASSVAGVKGNEQFF

V: TRBV6-5
D: TRBD1
J: TRBJ2-7
size: NA
DNA: TGTGCCAGCAGTTGGCCGGGACAGGGACTCTACGAGCAGTACTTC
CDR3: CASSWPGQGLYEQYF

V: TRBV6-5
D: TRBD1
J: TRBJ1-2
size: NA
DNA: TGTGCCAGCAGTTACTCATGGACAGGCGACTATGGCTACACCTTC
CDR3: CASSYSWTGDYGYTF

V: TRBV9
D: TRBD1
J: TRBJ1-5
size: NA
DNA: TGTGCCAGCAACCAGGGGGCCGGCAATCAGCCCCAGCATTTT
CDR3: CASNQGAGNQPQHF

V: TRBV4-2
D: TRBD1
J: TRBJ1-4
size: NA
DNA: TGTGCCAGCAGCCAGGAGGACAGGAGGATTGAAAAACTGTTTTTT
CDR3: CASSQEDRRIEKLFF

V: TRBV6-1
D: TRBD1
J: TRBJ1-1
size: NA
DNA: TGTGCCAGCATCGGACAGGCCCCGCGGAGACCTGAAGCTTTCTTT
CDR3: CASIGQAPRRPEAFF

V: TRBV7-8
D: TRBD1
J: TRBJ2-2
size: NA
DNA: TGTGCCAGCTTGGCCAGGGGGCGATACACCGGGGAGCTGTTTTTT
CDR3: CASLARGRYTGELFF

V: TRBV2
D: NA
J: TRBJ2-2
size: NA
DNA: TGTGCCAGTGGACAAGGGGTCGGGTACACCGGGGAGCTGTTTTTT
CDR3: CASGQGVGYTGELFF

V: TRBV28
D: TRBD1
J: TRBJ1-2
size: NA
DNA: TGTGCCAGCAGAGGCGGGGACAGGGGCAGCTATGGCTACACCTTC
CDR3: CASRGGDRGSYGYTF

V: TRBV7-9
D: TRBD2
J: TRBJ2-1
size: NA
DNA: TGTGCCAGCAGAAGACTAGCGGGGGCCTCCTACAATGAGCAGTTCTTC
CDR3: CASRRLAGASYNEQFF

V: TRBV5-1
D: TRBD2
J: TRBJ2-1
size: NA
DNA: TGCGCCAGCAGCGACACTAGCGGGAGATCGTACAATGAGCAGTTCTTC
CDR3: CASSDTSGRSYNEQFF

V: TRBV29-1
D: TRBD1
J: TRBJ1-1
size: NA
DNA: TGCAGCGCTTTCCGGGACAGCTCCACTGAAGCTTTCTTT
CDR3: CSAFRDSSTEAFF

V: TRBV28
D: TRBD1
J: TRBJ2-7
size: NA
DNA: TGTGCCAGCAGTACTACTTCCGGGACAGGGGGCTACTTC
CDR3: CASSTTSGTGGYF

V: TRBV5-1
D: TRBD1
J: TRBJ1-1
size: NA
DNA: TGCGCCAGCAGCTCCAGACAGGGGGCTCAAGCTTTCTTT
CDR3: CASSSRQGAQAFF

V: TRBV30
D: NA
J: TRBJ2-1
size: NA
DNA: TGTGCCTGGAGTATGACGGGTGAGCAGTTCTTC
CDR3: CAWSMTGEQFF

V: TRBV6-5
D: NA
J: TRBJ1-2
size: NA
DNA: TGTGCCAGCAGAATGGGCTACTCCTATGGCTACACCTTC
CDR3: CASRMGYSYGYTF

V: TRBV12-1
D: NA
J: TRBJ2-7
size: NA
DNA: TGTGCCAGCAGTTCCGGGGAGTCCCTCTACGAGCAGTACTTC
CDR3: CASSSGESLYEQYF

V: TRBV5-6
D: TRBD1
J: TRBJ1-4
size: NA
DNA: TGTGCCAGCAGCCTGACAGGGATTAATGAAAAACTGTTTTTT
CDR3: CASSLTGINEKLFF

V: TRBV5-1
D: NA
J: TRBJ1-4
size: NA
DNA: TGCGCCAGCAGCTTGGGAGAATATAATGAAAAACTGTTTTTT
CDR3: CASSLGEYNEKLFF

V: TRBV11-2
D: TRBD1
J: TRBJ2-7
size: NA
DNA: TGTGCCAGCAGCCGCCCCAAACAGGGGTACGAGCAGTACTTC
CDR3: CASSRPKQGYEQYF

V: TRBV28
D: NA
J: TRBJ2-7
size: NA
DNA: TGTGCCAGCAGCTTGGGGCCTTTAGGGGAGCAGTACTTC
CDR3: CASSLGPLGEQYF

V: TRBV9
D: NA
J: TRBJ2-1
size: NA
DNA: TGTGCCAGCAGCGTAGTCGGGACTTCTACCTACAATGAGCAGTTCTTC
CDR3: CASSVVGTSTYNEQFF

V: TRBV27
D: TRBD2
J: TRBJ2-1
size: NA
DNA: TGTGCCAGCAGTTTCCGGGGGGGCAACAATGAGCAGTTCTTC
CDR3: CASSFRGGNNEQFF